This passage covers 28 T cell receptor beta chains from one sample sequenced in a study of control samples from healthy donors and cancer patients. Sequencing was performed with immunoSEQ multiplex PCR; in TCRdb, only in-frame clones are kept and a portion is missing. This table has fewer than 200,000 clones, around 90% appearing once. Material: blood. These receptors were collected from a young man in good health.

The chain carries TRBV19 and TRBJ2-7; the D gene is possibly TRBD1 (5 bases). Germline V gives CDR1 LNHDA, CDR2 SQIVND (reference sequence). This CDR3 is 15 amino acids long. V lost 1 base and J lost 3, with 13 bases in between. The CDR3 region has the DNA TGTGCCAGTAGTATAGCCCAGGGCCCCCACTACGAGCAGTACTTC. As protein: CASSIAQGPHYEQYF.

The CDR3: CASSPLTAPEKGYTF. The CDR3, as DNA: TGTGCCAGCTCCCCCCTGACAGCCCCGGAGAAAGGCTACACCTTC. The chain joins TRBV18 to TRBJ1-2, with a weak D call TRBD1 (5 bases). V lost 6 bases and J 8 bases, leaving 22 bases between the germline ends. Germline loops: CDR1 KGHSH, CDR2 LQKENI. The CDR3 is 15 residues long.

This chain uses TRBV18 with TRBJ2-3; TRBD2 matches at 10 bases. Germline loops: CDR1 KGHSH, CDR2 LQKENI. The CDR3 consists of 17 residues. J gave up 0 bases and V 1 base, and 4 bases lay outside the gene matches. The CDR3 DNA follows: TGTGCCAGCTCACCACGGGGACTAGCGACTAGCACAGATACGCAGTATTTT. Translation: CASSPRGLATSTDTQYF.

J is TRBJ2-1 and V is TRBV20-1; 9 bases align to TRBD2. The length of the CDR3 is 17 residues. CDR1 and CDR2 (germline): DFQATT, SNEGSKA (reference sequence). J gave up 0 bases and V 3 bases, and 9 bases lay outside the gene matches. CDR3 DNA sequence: TGCAGTGCTAGTGGGCCTAGCGGGACGAGCTCCTACAATGAGCAGTTCTTC. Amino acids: CSASGPSGTSSYNEQFF.

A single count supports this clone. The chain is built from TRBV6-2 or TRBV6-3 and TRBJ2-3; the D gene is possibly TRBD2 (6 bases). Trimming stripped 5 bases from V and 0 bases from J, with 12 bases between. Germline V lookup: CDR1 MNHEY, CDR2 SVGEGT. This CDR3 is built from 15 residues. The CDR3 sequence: CASSLTSYSTDTQYF. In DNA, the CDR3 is TGTGCCAGCAGTCTAACTAGCTACAGCACAGATACGCAGTATTTT.

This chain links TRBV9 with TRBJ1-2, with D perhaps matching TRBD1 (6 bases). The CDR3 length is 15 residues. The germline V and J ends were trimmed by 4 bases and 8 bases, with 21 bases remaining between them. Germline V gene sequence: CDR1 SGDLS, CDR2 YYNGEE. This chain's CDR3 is CASSSLRGPQAGYTF. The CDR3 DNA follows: TGTGCCAGCAGCTCACTCAGGGGCCCCCAAGCGGGCTACACCTTC.

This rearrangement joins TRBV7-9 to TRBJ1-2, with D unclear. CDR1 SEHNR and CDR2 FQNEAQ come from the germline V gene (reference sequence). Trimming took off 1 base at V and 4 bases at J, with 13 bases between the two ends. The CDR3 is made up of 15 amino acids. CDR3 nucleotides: TGTGCCAGCAGCTTAGAAGAGGGTACGGTCTATGGCTACACCTTC. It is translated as CASSLEEGTVYGYTF.

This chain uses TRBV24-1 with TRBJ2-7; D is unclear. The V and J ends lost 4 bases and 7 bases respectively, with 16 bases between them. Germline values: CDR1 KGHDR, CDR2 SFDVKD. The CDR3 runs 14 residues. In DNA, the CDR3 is TGTGCCACCAGTGAAGCAGGAGCGTCTCGGGAGCAGTACTTC. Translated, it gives CATSEAGASREQYF.

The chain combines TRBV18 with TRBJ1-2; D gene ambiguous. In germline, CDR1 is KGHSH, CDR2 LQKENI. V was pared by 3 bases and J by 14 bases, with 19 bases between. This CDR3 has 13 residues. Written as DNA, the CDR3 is TGTGCCAGCTCACCCTTCCATGGGCAGGACCCTACCTTC. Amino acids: CASSPFHGQDPTF.

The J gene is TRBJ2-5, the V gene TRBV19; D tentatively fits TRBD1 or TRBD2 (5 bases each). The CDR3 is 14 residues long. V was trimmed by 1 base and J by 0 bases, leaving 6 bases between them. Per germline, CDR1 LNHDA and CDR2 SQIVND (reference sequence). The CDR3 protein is CASSIGGYQETQYF. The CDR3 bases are TGTGCCAGTAGTATAGGGGGGTACCAAGAGACCCAGTACTTC.

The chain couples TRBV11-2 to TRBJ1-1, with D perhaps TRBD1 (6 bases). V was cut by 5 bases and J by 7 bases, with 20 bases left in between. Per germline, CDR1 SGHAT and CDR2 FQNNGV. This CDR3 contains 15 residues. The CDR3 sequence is CASSRTAEPTGEAFF. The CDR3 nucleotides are TGTGCCAGCAGCCGGACAGCGGAGCCCACCGGTGAAGCTTTCTTT.

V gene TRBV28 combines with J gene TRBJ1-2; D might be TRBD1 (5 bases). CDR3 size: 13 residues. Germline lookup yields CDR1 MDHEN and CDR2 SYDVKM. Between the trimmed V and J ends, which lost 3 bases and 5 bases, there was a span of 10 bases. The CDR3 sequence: CASSFQGGYGYTF. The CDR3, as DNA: TGTGCCAGCAGTTTTCAGGGTGGTTATGGCTACACCTTC.

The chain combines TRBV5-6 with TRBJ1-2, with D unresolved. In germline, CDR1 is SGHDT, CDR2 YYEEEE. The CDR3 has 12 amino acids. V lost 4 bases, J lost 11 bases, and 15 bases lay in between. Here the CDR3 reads CASSLTEETYTF. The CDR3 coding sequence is TGTGCCAGCAGCCTTACCGAGGAGACTTACACCTTC.

Here the CDR3 reads CASSPSPQAATYEQYF. Written as DNA, the CDR3 is TGTGCCAGCAGCCCCTCCCCTCAGGCAGCGACCTACGAGCAGTACTTC. The chain is built from TRBV7-9 and TRBJ2-7; D remains unclear. Germline V CDR1 and CDR2: SEHNR, FQNEAQ (reference sequence). The ends were cut back, 5 bases at V and 2 bases at J, with 19 bases in the middle. The CDR3 sequence is 16 residues long.

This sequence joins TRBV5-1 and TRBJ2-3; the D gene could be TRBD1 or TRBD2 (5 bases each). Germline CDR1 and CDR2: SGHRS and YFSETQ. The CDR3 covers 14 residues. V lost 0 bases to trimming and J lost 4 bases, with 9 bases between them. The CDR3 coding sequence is TGCGCCAGCAGCTTGGATCGGGGCCCAGATACGCAGTATTTT. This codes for CASSLDRGPDTQYF.

The CDR3 bases are TGTGCCAGCTCCCGGGGGGACTACGAGCAGTACTTC. It specifies CASSRGDYEQYF. The chain combines TRBV6-5 with TRBJ2-7, with 7 positions matching TRBD2. The CDR3 spans 12 residues. Losses at the gene ends were 8 bases for V and 3 bases for J; bases not matched to a gene: 4. Germline values: CDR1 MNHEY, CDR2 SVGAGI.

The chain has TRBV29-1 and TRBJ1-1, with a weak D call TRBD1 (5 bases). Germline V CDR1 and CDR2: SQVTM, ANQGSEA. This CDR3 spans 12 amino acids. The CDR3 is CRGTGPNTEAFF. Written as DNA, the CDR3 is TGCAGAGGGACGGGGCCGAACACTGAAGCTTTCTTT.

This CDR3 reads CASSEEALAAGVMETQYF. The DNA of the CDR3 is TGTGCCAGCAGTGAAGAAGCGTTGGCAGCGGGAGTGATGGAGACCCAGTACTTC. The rearrangement links TRBV6-1 to TRBJ2-5; 8 bases fit TRBD2. CDR1 and CDR2 (germline): MNHNS, SASEGT. After removal of 1 base from V and 5 bases from J, the junction contained 15 bases not matched to a gene. The CDR3 contains 18 residues.

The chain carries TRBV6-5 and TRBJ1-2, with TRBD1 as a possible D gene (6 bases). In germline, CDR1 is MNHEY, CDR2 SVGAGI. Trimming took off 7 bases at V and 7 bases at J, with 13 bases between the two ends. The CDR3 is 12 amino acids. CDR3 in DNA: TGTGCCAGCACCGCGACAGGACGTGGCTACACCTTC. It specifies CASTATGRGYTF.

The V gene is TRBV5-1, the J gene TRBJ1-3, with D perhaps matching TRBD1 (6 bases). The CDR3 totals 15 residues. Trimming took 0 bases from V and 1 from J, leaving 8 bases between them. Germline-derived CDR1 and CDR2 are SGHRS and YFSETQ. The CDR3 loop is CASSLEGGSGNTIYF. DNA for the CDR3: TGCGCCAGCAGCTTGGAAGGGGGGTCTGGAAACACCATATATTTT. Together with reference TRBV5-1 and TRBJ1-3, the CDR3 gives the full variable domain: KAGVTQTPRYLIKTRGQQVTLSCSPISGHRSVSWYQQTPGQGLQFLFEYFSETQRNKGNFPGRFSGRQFSNSRSEMNVSTLELGDSALYLCASSLEGGSGNTIYFGEGSWLTVV.

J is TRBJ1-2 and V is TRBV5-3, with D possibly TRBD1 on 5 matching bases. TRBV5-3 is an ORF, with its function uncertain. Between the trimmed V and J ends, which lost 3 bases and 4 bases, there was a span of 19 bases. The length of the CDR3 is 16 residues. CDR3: CARSSGTPIGRYGYTF. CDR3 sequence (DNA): TGTGCCAGAAGCTCCGGGACTCCAATTGGACGCTATGGCTACACCTTC.

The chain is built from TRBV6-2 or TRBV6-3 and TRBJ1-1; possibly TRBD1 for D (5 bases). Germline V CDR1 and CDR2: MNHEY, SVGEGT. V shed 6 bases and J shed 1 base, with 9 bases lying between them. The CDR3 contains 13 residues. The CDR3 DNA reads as TGTGCCAGCAGCTCGCAGGGGAACACTGAAGCTTTCTTT. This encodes CASSSQGNTEAFF.

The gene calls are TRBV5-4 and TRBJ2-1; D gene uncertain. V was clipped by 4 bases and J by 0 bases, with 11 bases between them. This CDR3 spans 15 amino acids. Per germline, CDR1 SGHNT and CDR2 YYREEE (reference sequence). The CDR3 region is CASSPKSFSYNEQFF. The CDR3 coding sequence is TGTGCCAGCAGCCCAAAATCGTTCTCCTACAATGAGCAGTTCTTC. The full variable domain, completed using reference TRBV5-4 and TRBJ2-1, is ETGVTQSPTHLIKTRGQQVTLRCSSQSGHNTVSWYQQALGQGPQFIFQYYREEENGRGNFPPRFSGLQFPNYSSELNVNALELDDSALYLCASSPKSFSYNEQFFGPGTRLTVL.

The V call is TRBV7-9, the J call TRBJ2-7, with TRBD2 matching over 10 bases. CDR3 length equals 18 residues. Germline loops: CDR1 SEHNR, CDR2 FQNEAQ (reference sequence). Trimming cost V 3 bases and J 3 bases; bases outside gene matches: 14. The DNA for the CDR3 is TGTGCCAGCAGCTTTCCAAGCGGGAGGGCCGGTGTGAGCTACGAGCAGTACTTC. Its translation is CASSFPSGRAGVSYEQYF.

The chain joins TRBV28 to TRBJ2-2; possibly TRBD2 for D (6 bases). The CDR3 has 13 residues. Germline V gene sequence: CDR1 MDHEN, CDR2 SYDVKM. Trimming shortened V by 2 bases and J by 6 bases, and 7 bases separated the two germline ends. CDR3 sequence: CASSLPGAGELFF. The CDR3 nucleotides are TGTGCCAGCAGTTTACCGGGGGCCGGGGAGCTGTTTTTT.

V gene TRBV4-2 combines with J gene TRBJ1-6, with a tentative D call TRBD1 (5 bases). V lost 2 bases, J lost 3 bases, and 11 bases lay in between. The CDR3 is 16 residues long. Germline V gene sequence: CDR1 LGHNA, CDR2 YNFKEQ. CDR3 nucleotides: TGTGCCAGCAGCCAATCGACACAGGACTATAATTCACCCCTCCACTTT. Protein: CASSQSTQDYNSPLHF.

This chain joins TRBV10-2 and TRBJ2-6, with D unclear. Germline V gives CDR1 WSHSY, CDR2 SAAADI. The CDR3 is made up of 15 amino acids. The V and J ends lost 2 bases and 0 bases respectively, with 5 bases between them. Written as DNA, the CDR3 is TGCGCCAGCAGTGAGCCCTACTCTGGGGCCAACGTCCTGACTTTC. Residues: CASSEPYSGANVLTF.

This chain's CDR3 is CASSLQTGEAFF. The CDR3 region has the DNA TGTGCCAGCAGCTTACAGACAGGGGAAGCTTTCTTT. This chain links TRBV7-8 with TRBJ1-1; 7 positions agree with TRBD1. The CDR3 runs 12 residues. Germline assignment: CDR1 SGHVS and CDR2 FQNEAQ. After removal of 2 bases from V and 8 bases from J, the junction contained 2 bases not matched to a gene.